The rows below give T cell receptor beta chains drawn from one sample of a study of T cell changes during pregnancy in multiple sclerosis. Repertoires were generated with immunoSEQ multiplex PCR, while TCRdb's copy carries only in-frame clones and drops some. Here the sample spans approximately 60,000 clones, 80% to 95% being singletons. Sequencing was performed on CD4+ T cells from peripheral blood mononuclear cells, taken before pregnancy. The receptors shown here come from a female donor with multiple sclerosis, enrolled in a pregnancy study. The CDR3 runs from the conserved cysteine through the conserved F or W. The D gene is left open where the match is weak. The size field is filled for only some rows; it gives once, few, many or a size class.

CASSEQGVTEAFF | TGTGCCAGCAGCGAACAGGGTGTCACTGAAGCTTTCTTT | TRBJ1-1 | NA | TRBV5-6 | NA
CASSKPGEQYF | TGTGCCAGCTCAAAACCAGGGGAGCAGTACTTC | TRBJ2-7 | NA | TRBV6-5 | NA
CSVEYSQETQYF | TGCAGCGTTGAGTACAGCCAAGAGACCCAGTACTTC | TRBJ2-5 | NA | TRBV29-1 | NA
CASSLASGAEQFF | TGCGCCAGCAGCTTGGCCTCGGGAGCCGAGCAGTTCTTC | TRBJ2-1 | NA | TRBV5-1 | NA
CASSRQGAHEQYF | TGTGCCAGCAGCCGACAGGGGGCCCACGAGCAGTACTTC | TRBJ2-7 | NA | TRBV5-5 | TRBD1
CASIRTGRLETQYF | TGTGCCAGCATCAGGACAGGGCGATTAGAGACCCAGTACTTC | TRBJ2-5 | once | TRBV5-6 | TRBD1
CASSRDRQAEQYF | TGTGCCAGCAGCCGGGACAGGCAAGCCGAGCAGTACTTC | TRBJ2-7 | NA | TRBV7-2 | TRBD1
CASSHARGPAFF | TGTGCCAGCAGCCACGCCAGAGGTCCAGCTTTCTTT | TRBJ1-1 | few | TRBV11-1 | NA
CAISEWGVTYEQYF | TGTGCCATCAGTGAATGGGGGGTTACCTACGAGCAGTACTTC | TRBJ2-7 | NA | TRBV10-3 | NA
CASSQGPGALKETQYF | TGTGCCAGCAGCCAAGGCCCAGGGGCCTTAAAAGAGACCCAGTACTTC | TRBJ2-5 | NA | TRBV4-2 | NA
CASSIGTANQPQHF | TGTGCCAGTAGTATTGGGACAGCCAATCAGCCCCAGCATTTT | TRBJ1-5 | NA | TRBV19 | TRBD1
CASSQDFRRRTDTQYF | TGTGCCAGCAGCCAAGATTTCCGGCGGCGCACAGATACGCAGTATTTT | TRBJ2-3 | NA | TRBV14 | NA
CASSLGLAGVPLEQYF | TGTGCCAGCAGCTTGGGACTAGCGGGAGTCCCCCTCGAGCAGTACTTC | TRBJ2-7 | NA | TRBV5-4 | TRBD2
CASSSQGGNTEAFF | TGTGCCAGCAGCTCTCAGGGTGGGAACACTGAAGCTTTCTTT | TRBJ1-1 | NA | TRBV7-3 | NA
CATSRDYNSYEQYF | TGTGCCACCAGCAGAGATTATAACTCCTACGAGCAGTACTTC | TRBJ2-7 | NA | TRBV15 | NA
CASSLVAGTVTEAFF | TGTGCCAGCAGCTTAGTTGCAGGGACTGTAACTGAAGCTTTCTTT | TRBJ1-1 | once | TRBV7-9 | NA
CASALSGAGVTGELFF | TGCGCCAGCGCCTTGTCCGGGGCAGGGGTGACCGGGGAGCTGTTTTTT | TRBJ2-2 | NA | TRBV5-1 | NA
CASSKGTSVEETQYF | TGTGCCAGCAGTAAAGGGACTAGCGTAGAAGAGACCCAGTACTTC | TRBJ2-5 | once | TRBV27 | TRBD2
CASSLGWAGGYEQYF | TGTGCCAGCAGCCTCGGGTGGGCAGGGGGCTACGAGCAGTACTTC | TRBJ2-7 | NA | TRBV6-5 | TRBD1
CASSRRSGRRTDTQYF | TGTGCCAGCAGCAGGCGCAGCGGGAGGAGGACAGATACGCAGTATTTT | TRBJ2-3 | NA | TRBV9 | TRBD2
CASRDRGRLYGYTF | TGTGCCAGCAGGGACAGGGGGCGATTGTATGGCTACACCTTC | TRBJ1-2 | NA | TRBV28 | TRBD1
CASSFEVGGDEQFF | TGTGCCAGCAGCTTCGAAGTAGGGGGGGATGAGCAGTTCTTC | TRBJ2-1 | NA | TRBV11-3 | NA
CASSPGTVPDTQYF | TGTGCCAGCAGCCCGGGGACAGTCCCAGATACGCAGTATTTT | TRBJ2-3 | NA | TRBV7-9 | TRBD1
CASSEGGFGTQYF | TGTGCCAGCAGCGAGGGTGGTTTTGGGACCCAGTACTTC | TRBJ2-5 | NA | TRBV14 | NA
CASSLAGTGGGYTF | TGCGCCAGCAGCTTGGCGGGGACAGGTGGTGGCTACACCTTC | TRBJ1-2 | NA | TRBV5-1 | TRBD1
CASRSGWNTEAFF | TGTGCCAGCAGGTCAGGGTGGAACACTGAAGCTTTCTTT | TRBJ1-1 | NA | TRBV28 | NA
CASSPPGPLSQYF | TGTGCCAGCAGCCCCCCAGGCCCCCTATCGCAGTATTTT | TRBJ2-3 | NA | TRBV28 | NA
CASSLLGPDTQYF | TGTGCCAGCAGCTTACTGGGCCCAGATACGCAGTATTTT | TRBJ2-3 | NA | TRBV7-9 | NA
CASSLDRYYEQYF | TGTGCCAGCAGCTTGGACAGGTACTACGAGCAGTACTTC | TRBJ2-7 | NA | TRBV5-6 | NA
CASSPDPGLAYNEQFF | TGTGCCAGCAGCCCTGACCCGGGACTAGCGTATAATGAGCAGTTCTTC | TRBJ2-1 | NA | TRBV5-4 | TRBD2
CASSHQGGAEKLFF | TGTGCCAGCAGCCACCAAGGGGGCGCGGAAAAACTGTTTTTT | TRBJ1-4 | NA | TRBV28 | TRBD1
CAWILSRLAKNIQYF | TGTGCCTGGATTCTTAGCCGACTAGCCAAAAACATTCAGTACTTC | TRBJ2-4 | NA | TRBV30 | NA
CASSPLLGVDEQFF | TGCGCCAGCAGCCCCCTCTTGGGAGTGGATGAGCAGTTCTTC | TRBJ2-1 | NA | TRBV4-3 | NA
CASTPLRDEETQYF | TGTGCCAGCACCCCCCTGCGGGACGAAGAGACCCAGTACTTC | TRBJ2-5 | NA | TRBV7-9 | NA
CASSPGTSFYEQYF | TGTGCCAGCAGCCCCGGGACTAGCTTCTACGAGCAGTACTTC | TRBJ2-7 | NA | TRBV7-9 | TRBD2
CASSYGGTGATGELFF | TGTGCCAGCAGTTACGGCGGGACAGGGGCCACCGGGGAGCTGTTTTTT | TRBJ2-2 | NA | TRBV6-5 | TRBD1
CASSRSSYEQYF | TGTGCCAGTAGCCGTAGCTCCTACGAGCAGTACTTC | TRBJ2-7 | NA | TRBV19 | NA
CASSRESSYEQYF | TGTGCCAGTTCGCGGGAGAGCTCCTACGAGCAGTACTTC | TRBJ2-7 | NA | TRBV19 | TRBD2
CASKLDGGSNQPQHF | TGTGCCAGCAAGCTGGACGGGGGTAGCAATCAGCCCCAGCATTTT | TRBJ1-5 | NA | TRBV6-4 | NA
CSANTLTDTQYF | TGCAGCGCCAATACATTAACAGATACGCAGTATTTT | TRBJ2-3 | NA | TRBV29-1 | NA
CASSRTGGAKQPQHF | TGTGCCAGCAGCCGGACAGGGGGCGCGAAACAGCCCCAGCATTTT | TRBJ1-5 | NA | TRBV7-9 | TRBD1
CASSYSNYGYTF | TGTGCCAGCAGTTACAGTAACTATGGCTACACCTTC | TRBJ1-2 | NA | TRBV28 | NA